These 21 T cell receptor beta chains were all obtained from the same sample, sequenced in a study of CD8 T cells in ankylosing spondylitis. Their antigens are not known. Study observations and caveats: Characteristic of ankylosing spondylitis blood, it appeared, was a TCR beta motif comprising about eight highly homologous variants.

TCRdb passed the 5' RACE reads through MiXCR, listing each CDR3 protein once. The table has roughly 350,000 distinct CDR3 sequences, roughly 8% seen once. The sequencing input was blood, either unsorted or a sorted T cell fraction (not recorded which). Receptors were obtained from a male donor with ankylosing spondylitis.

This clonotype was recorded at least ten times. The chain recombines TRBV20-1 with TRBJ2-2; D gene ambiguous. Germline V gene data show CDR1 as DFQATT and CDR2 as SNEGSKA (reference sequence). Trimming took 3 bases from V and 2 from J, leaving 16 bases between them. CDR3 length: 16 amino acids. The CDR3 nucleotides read TGCAGTGCTAGGTCCACAAGGGAAGAAAACACCGGGGAGCTGTTTTTT. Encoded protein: CSARSTREENTGELFF.

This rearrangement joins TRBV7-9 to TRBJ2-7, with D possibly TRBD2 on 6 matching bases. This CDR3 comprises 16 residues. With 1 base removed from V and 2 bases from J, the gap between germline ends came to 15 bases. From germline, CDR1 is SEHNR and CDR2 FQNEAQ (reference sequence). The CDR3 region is CASSLDWAGSTYEQYF. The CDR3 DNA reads TGTGCCAGCAGCTTAGATTGGGCGGGGAGCACCTACGAGCAGTACTTC.

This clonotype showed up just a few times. The chain's CDR3 is CASSLGGGNYEQYF. CDR3 DNA: TGCGCCAGCAGCTTGGGGGGAGGAAATTACGAGCAGTACTTC. V gene TRBV5-1 combines with J gene TRBJ2-7, with a tentative D call TRBD2 (6 bases). Germline V gene sequence: CDR1 SGHRS, CDR2 YFSETQ. The V end was cut by 0 bases, the J end by 4 bases, with 11 bases between. This CDR3 contains 14 residues.

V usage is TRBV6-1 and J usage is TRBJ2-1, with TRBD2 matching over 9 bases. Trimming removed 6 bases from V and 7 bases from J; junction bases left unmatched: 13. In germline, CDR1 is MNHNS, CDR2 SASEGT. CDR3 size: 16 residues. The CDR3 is CASSPITGTSRNEQFF. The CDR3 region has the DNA TGTGCCAGCAGCCCAATAACCGGGACTAGCAGGAATGAGCAGTTCTTC.

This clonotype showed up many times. The chain's CDR3 is CSVSGTGVGYTF. Here the CDR3 DNA reads TGCAGCGTTTCCGGGACAGGGGTTGGCTACACCTTC. The chain combines TRBV29-1 with TRBJ1-2; 10 nucleotides align to TRBD1. The junction had 4 bases not matched to a gene; V was cut back by 5 bases and J by 7 bases. The CDR3 is made up of 12 amino acids. Germline lookup yields CDR1 SQVTM and CDR2 ANQGSEA.

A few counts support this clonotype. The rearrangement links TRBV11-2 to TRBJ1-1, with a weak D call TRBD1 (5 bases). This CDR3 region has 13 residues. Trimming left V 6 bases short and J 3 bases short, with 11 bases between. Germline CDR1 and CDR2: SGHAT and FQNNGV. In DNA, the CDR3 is TGTGCCAGCAGGCAGGGATTTTACACTGAAGCTTTCTTT. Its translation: CASRQGFYTEAFF.

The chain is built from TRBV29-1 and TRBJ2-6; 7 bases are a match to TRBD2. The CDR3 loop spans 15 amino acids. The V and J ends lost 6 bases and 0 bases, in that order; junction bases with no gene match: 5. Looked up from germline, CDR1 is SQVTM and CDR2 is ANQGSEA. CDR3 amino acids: CSVSASGSGANVLTF. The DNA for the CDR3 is TGCAGCGTGAGCGCTAGCGGCTCTGGGGCCAACGTCCTGACTTTC.

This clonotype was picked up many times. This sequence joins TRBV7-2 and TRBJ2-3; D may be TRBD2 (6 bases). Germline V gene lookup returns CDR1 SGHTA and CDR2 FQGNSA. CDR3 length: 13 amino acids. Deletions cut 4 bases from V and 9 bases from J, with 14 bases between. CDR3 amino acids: CASSSPDAGTQYF. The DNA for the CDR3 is TGTGCCAGCAGCTCCCCTGATGCGGGAACGCAGTATTTT. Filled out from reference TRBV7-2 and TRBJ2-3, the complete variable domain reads GAGVSQSPSNKVTEKGKDVELRCDPISGHTALYWYRQSLGQGLEFLIYFQGNSAPDKSGLPSDRFSAERTGGSVSTLTIQRTQQEDSAVYLCASSSPDAGTQYFGPGTRLTVL.

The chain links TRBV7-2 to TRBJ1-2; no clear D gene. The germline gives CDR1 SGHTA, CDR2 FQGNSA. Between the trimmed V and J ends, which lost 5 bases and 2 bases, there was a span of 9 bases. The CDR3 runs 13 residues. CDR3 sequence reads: CASSQDPNYGYTF. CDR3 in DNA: TGTGCCAGCAGCCAAGACCCCAACTATGGCTACACCTTC.

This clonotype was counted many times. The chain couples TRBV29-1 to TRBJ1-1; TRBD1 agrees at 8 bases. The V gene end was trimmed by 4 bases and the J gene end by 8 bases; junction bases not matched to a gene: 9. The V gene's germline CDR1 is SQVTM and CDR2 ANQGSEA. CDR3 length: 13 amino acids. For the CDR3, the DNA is TGCAGCGTTGCCGGACAGGGTCGGTCGGAAGCTTTCTTT. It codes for CSVAGQGRSEAFF.

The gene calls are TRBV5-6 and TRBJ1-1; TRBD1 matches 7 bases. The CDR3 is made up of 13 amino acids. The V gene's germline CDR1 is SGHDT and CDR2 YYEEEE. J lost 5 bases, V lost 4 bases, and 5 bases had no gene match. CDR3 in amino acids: CASSPTGRTEAFF. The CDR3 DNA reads TGTGCCAGCAGCCCGACAGGGAGGACTGAAGCTTTCTTT.

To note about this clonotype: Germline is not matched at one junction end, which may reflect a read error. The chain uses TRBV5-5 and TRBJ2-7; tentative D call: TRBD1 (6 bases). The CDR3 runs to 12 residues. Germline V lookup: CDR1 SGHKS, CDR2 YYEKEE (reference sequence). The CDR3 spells CASTLGALEQYF. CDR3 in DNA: TGTGCCAGCACCTTGGGGGCCCTAGAGCAGTACTTC. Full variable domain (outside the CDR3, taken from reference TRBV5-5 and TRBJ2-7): DAGVTQSPTHLIKTRGQQVTLRCSPISGHKSVSWYQQVLGQGPQFIFQYYEKEERGRGNFPDRFSARQFPNYSSELNVNALLLGDSALYLCASTLGALEQYFGPGTRLTVT.

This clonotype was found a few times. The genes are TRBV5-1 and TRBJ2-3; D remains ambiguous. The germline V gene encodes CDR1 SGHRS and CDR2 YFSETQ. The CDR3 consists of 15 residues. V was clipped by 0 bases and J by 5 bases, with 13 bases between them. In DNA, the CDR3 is TGCGCCAGCAGCTTGGAGACAACGAAGGGAGATACGCAGTATTTT. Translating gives CASSLETTKGDTQYF.

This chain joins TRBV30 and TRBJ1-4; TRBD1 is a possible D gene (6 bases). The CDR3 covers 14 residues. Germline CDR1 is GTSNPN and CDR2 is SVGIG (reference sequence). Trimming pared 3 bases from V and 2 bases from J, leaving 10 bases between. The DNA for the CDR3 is TGTGCCTGGAGAACGGGGGCGACTAATGAAAAACTGTTTTTT. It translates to CAWRTGATNEKLFF.

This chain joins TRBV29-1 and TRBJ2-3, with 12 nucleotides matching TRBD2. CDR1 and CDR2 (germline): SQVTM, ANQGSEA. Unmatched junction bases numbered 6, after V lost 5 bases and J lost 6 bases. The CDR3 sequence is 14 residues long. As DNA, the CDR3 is TGCAGCGTTTCTAGCGGGAGGGGCTCCGATACGCAGTATTTT. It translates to CSVSSGRGSDTQYF.

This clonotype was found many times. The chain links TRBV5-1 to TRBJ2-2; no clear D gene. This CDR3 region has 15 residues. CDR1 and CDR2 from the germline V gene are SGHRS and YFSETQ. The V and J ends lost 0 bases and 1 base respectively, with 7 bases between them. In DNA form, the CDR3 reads TGCGCCAGCAGCTTGGCCTTGGGGAACACCGGGGAGCTGTTTTTT. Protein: CASSLALGNTGELFF.

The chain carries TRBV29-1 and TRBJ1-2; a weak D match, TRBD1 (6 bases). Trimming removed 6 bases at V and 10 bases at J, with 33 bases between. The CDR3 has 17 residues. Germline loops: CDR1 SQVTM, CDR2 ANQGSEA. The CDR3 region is CSVRDTSPITSPIAYTF. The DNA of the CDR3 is TGCAGCGTCCGGGACACCTCGCCGATTACAAGTCCTATAGCCTACACCTTC.

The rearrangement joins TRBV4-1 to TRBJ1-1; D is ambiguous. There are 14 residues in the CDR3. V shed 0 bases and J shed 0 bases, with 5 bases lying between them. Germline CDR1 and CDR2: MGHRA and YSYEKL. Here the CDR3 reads CASSQDTVNTEAFF. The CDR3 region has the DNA TGCGCCAGCAGCCAAGATACAGTGAACACTGAAGCTTTCTTT.

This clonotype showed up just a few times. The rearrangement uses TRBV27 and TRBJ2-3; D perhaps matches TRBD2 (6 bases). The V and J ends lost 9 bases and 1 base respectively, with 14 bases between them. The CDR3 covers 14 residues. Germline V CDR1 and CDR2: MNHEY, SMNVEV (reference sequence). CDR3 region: CASQEGRGTDTQYF. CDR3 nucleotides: TGTGCCAGTCAGGAGGGCCGGGGCACAGATACGCAGTATTTT.

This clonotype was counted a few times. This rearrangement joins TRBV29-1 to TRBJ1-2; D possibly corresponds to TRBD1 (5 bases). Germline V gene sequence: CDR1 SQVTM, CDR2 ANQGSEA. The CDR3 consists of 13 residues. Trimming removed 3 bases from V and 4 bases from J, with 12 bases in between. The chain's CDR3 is CSVDQGFLYGYTF. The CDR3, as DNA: TGCAGCGTTGATCAGGGATTTCTCTATGGCTACACCTTC.

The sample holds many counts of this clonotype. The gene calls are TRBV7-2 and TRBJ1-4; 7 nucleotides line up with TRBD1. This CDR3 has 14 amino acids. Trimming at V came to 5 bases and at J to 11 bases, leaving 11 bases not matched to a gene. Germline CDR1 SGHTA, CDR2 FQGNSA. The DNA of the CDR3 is TGTGCCAGCAGCATCCGGGACAGAGGATGGAAACTGTTTTTT. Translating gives CASSIRDRGWKLFF.